A single sample is the source of the 6 T cell receptor beta chains below, sequenced in a study of T cell changes during pregnancy in multiple sclerosis. Sequenced by immunoSEQ multiplex PCR; TCRdb stores in-frame clones only, minus some. Of about 36,000 clones detected, more than 85% appear once; the ten largest clones hold around 0.45%. This specimen consisted of CD4+ T cells from peripheral blood mononuclear cells, obtained in the third trimester of pregnancy. These receptors all stem from a female donor in good health, enrolled as a control in a pregnancy study.

V usage is TRBV7-2 and J usage is TRBJ2-3; D is perhaps TRBD2 (7 bases). The CDR3 runs 15 residues. Trimming took off 5 bases at V and 4 bases at J, with 16 bases between the two ends. Per germline, CDR1 SGHTA and CDR2 FQGNSA. CDR3 DNA sequence: TGTGCCAGCAGCCCCCCGGGGGGCAAATCAGATACGCAGTATTTT. This translates into CASSPPGGKSDTQYF.

V gene TRBV7-2 combines with J gene TRBJ1-1; D is undetermined. The V end was cut by 2 bases, the J end by 8 bases, with 9 bases between. This CDR3 comprises 12 residues. From germline, CDR1 is SGHTA and CDR2 FQGNSA. The CDR3 spells CASSLTGREAFF. As DNA, the CDR3 is TGTGCCAGCAGCTTAACGGGAAGGGAAGCTTTCTTT.

The chain carries TRBV7-9 and TRBJ2-5; TRBD2 matches at 8 bases. This CDR3 contains 16 residues. Germline assignment: CDR1 SEHNR and CDR2 FQNEAQ (reference sequence). J was trimmed by 7 bases and V by 1 base; bases with no gene match: 11. CDR3 in amino acids: CASSLEVAGGGRTQYF. CDR3 DNA sequence: TGTGCCAGCAGCTTAGAAGTGGCGGGGGGCGGTCGGACCCAGTACTTC.

The chain combines TRBV7-2 with TRBJ1-5; TRBD1 matches at 10 bases. V lost 5 bases to trimming and J lost 6 bases; unmatched junction nucleotides: 7. Germline assignment: CDR1 SGHTA and CDR2 FQGNSA. The CDR3 contains 15 residues. This chain's CDR3 is CASSLGTGVGQPQHF. CDR3 bases: TGTGCCAGCAGCCTCGGGACAGGGGTCGGTCAGCCCCAGCATTTT.

The chain joins TRBV28 to TRBJ2-3; TRBD1 matches at 9 bases. The CDR3 extends over 16 amino acids. Germline CDR1 and CDR2: MDHEN and SYDVKM. The V and J ends lost 6 bases and 6 bases, in that order; junction bases with no gene match: 13. Here the CDR3 DNA reads TGTGCCAGCAGCTCACCCGGGACAGGGAGTTCGGATACGCAGTATTTT. As protein: CASSSPGTGSSDTQYF.

The CDR3 bases are TGCGCCAGCAGCTTCCCAGGGCAAGAGACCCAGTACTTC. The encoded protein is CASSFPGQETQYF. V gene TRBV5-1 combines with J gene TRBJ2-5, with D tentatively TRBD1 (5 bases). Germline V CDR1 and CDR2: SGHRS, YFSETQ. The CDR3 spans 13 residues. The V and J ends lost 2 bases and 2 bases respectively, with 7 bases between them.